This T cell receptor (beta chain) was observed in a study of T-cell memory formation after mild COVID-19. On the study more broadly: Each donor largely had its own TCR clusters.

This clonotype was picked up many times. Constant-segment primers were used for 5'RACE, and the resulting TCR alpha and TCR beta cDNA libraries carried sample barcodes and UMIs. A single record per CDR3 protein comes from TCRdb applying MiXCR to the 5' RACE reads. The repertoire holds around 340,000 distinct CDR3 sequences, with over 13% as singletons. Deletions cut 4 bases from V and 2 bases from J, with 8 bases between. Germline CDR1 SEHNR, CDR2 FQNEAQ (reference sequence). CDR3 length: 13 amino acids. The TCR comes from a man younger than 35 who had mild COVID-19 (a few samples of this study predate the infection). Cell type and time point are not known. This chain uses TRBV7-9 with TRBJ2-5; D possibly corresponds to TRBD2 (6 bases). What was sequenced was PBMCs or a T cell subset sorted from them (not recorded which). The CDR3 sequence: CASSSGTQETQYF. The CDR3 bases are TGTGCCAGCAGCTCGGGGACTCAAGAGACCCAGTACTTC.